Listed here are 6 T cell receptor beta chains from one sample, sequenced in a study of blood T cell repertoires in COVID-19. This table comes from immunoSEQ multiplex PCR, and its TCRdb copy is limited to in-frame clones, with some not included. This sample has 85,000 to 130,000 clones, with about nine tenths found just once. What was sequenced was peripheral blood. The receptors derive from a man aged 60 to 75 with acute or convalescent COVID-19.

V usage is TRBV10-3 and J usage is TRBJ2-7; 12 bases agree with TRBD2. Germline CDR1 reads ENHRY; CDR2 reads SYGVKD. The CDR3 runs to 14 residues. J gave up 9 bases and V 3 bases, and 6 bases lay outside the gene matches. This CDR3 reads CAISEASGRERQYF. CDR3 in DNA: TGTGCCATCAGTGAAGCTAGCGGGAGGGAAAGGCAGTACTTC.

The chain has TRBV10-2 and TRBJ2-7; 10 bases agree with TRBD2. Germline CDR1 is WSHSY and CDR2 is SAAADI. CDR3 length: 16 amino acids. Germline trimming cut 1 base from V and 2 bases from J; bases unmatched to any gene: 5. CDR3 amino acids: CASSEYQLAGTYEQYF. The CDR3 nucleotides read TGCGCCAGCAGTGAGTACCAACTAGCGGGAACCTACGAGCAGTACTTC.

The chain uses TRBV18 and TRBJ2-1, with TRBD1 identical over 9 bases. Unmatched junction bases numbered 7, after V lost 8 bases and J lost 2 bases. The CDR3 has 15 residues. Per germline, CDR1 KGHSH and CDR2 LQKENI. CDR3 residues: CASTWDRAAYNEQFF. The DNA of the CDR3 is TGTGCCAGCACCTGGGACAGGGCGGCCTACAATGAGCAGTTCTTC.

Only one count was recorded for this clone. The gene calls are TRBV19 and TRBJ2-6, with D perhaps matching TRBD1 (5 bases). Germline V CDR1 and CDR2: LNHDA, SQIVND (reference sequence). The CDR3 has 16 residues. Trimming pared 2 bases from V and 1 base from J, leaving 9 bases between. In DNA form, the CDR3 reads TGTGCCAGTAGTATATGGGCAGGGTCTGGGGCCAACGTCCTGACTTTC. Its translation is CASSIWAGSGANVLTF.

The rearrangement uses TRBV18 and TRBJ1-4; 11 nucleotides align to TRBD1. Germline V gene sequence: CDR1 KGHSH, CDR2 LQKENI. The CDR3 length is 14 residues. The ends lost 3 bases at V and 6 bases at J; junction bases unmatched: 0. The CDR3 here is CASSPGQGDEKLFF. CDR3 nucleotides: TGTGCCAGCTCACCGGGACAGGGGGATGAAAAACTGTTTTTT.

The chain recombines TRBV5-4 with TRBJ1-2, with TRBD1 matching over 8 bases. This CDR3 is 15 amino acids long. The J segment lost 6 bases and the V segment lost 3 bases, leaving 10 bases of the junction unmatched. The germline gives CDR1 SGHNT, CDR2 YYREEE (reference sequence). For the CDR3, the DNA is TGTGCCAGCAGCTCGACAGGGGTTAGTACGGATGGCTACACCTTC. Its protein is CASSSTGVSTDGYTF.